The 24 T cell receptor beta chains below all came from one sample that was sequenced in a study of blood T cell repertoires in COVID-19. Assay used: immunoSEQ multiplex PCR; TCRdb lists only in-frame clones, some missing. The sample gives 150,000 or so clones, almost 85% of which show up once; 20% to 25% is in the top ten. Sequencing input: peripheral blood. Receptors were obtained from a woman aged 80 or older with acute or convalescent COVID-19.

The chain couples TRBV7-9 to TRBJ1-6, with 7 bases that match TRBD1. Germline lookup yields CDR1 SEHNR and CDR2 FQNEAQ (reference sequence). The CDR3 has 16 amino acids. With 6 bases clipped from V and 6 bases from J, the junction kept 11 bases outside the gene matches. CDR3 DNA: TGTGCCAGCAGTTACGACAGGGTAGGACGTAATTCACCCCTCCACTTT. Translation: CASSYDRVGRNSPLHF.

Only a few counts were recorded for this clone. The chain has TRBV30 and TRBJ2-6, with 8 bases identical to TRBD1. The germline CDR1 and CDR2 sequences are GTSNPN and SVGIG (reference sequence). Losses at the gene ends were 5 bases for V and 3 bases for J; bases not matched to a gene: 3. The CDR3 extends over 14 amino acids. The CDR3 region has the DNA TGTGCCTGGGGCAGGGGGCTTGGGGCCAACGTCCTGACTTTC. This sequence encodes CAWGRGLGANVLTF.

The chain uses TRBV12-3 or TRBV12-4 and TRBJ2-2, with D uncertain. The V end was cut by 2 bases, the J end by 4 bases, with 5 bases between. This CDR3 has 13 residues. The CDR3 DNA sequence: TGTGCCAGCAGTTTACAGTTCACCGGGGAGCTGTTTTTT. Its translation: CASSLQFTGELFF.

The genes are TRBV19 and TRBJ1-2, with D tentatively TRBD1 (6 bases). Per germline, CDR1 LNHDA and CDR2 SQIVND (reference sequence). The CDR3 consists of 13 residues. V dropped 3 bases and J dropped 7 bases, with 12 bases sitting between them. Here the CDR3 DNA reads TGTGCCAGTAGTATCACGCAGGGGAGTGGCTACACCTTC. It codes for CASSITQGSGYTF.

The table lists this clone with a count of one. The CDR3 region is CASSLGGLDGKETQYF. The CDR3 DNA sequence: TGTGCCAGCAGCTTGGGAGGACTAGATGGTAAAGAGACCCAGTACTTC. V gene TRBV5-4 combines with J gene TRBJ2-5; 7 bases fit TRBD2. With 0 bases clipped from V and 3 bases from J, the junction kept 8 bases outside the gene matches. CDR1 is SGHNT and CDR2 is YYREEE in the germline V gene (reference sequence). This CDR3 contains 16 residues.

The chain couples TRBV5-4 to TRBJ2-7; D remains ambiguous. Germline V gives CDR1 SGHNT, CDR2 YYREEE (reference sequence). The V end lost 0 bases, the J end lost 0 bases, and 10 bases lay between the germline ends. There are 15 residues in the CDR3. The CDR3 loop is CASSLGHLSSYEQYF. The CDR3 coding sequence is TGTGCCAGCAGCTTGGGGCACCTCAGCTCCTACGAGCAGTACTTC.

This clone was seen a few times. The V gene is TRBV6-4, the J gene TRBJ1-1; unclear D gene. Germline V gives CDR1 MRHNA, CDR2 SNTAGT. The CDR3 is 13 residues long. Trimming took 4 bases from V and 2 from J, leaving 8 bases between them. The DNA of the CDR3 is TGTGCCAGCAGTGTTCAGGTTAACACTGAAGCTTTCTTT. It translates to CASSVQVNTEAFF.

This clone showed up many times. The rearrangement joins TRBV30 to TRBJ1-3; the match to TRBD1 covers 7 bases. The CDR3 spans 15 residues. Per the germline V gene, CDR1 is GTSNPN and CDR2 is SVGIG (reference sequence). Trimming cost V 3 bases and J 4 bases; bases outside gene matches: 9. The DNA of the CDR3 is TGTGCCTGGAGCGGCCCCGGGACAGCGGGAAACACCATATATTTT. This encodes CAWSGPGTAGNTIYF.

The V and J genes are TRBV4-1 and TRBJ2-2, with D maybe TRBD2 (7 bases). The CDR3 totals 16 residues. Germline V gene data show CDR1 as MGHRA and CDR2 as YSYEKL. V was trimmed by 1 base and J by 4 bases, leaving 13 bases between them. The CDR3 DNA follows: TGCGCCAGCAGCCAAGTGGGGGGGCTTACCACCGGGGAGCTGTTTTTT. It is translated as CASSQVGGLTTGELFF.

The J gene is TRBJ2-1, the V gene TRBV14; 12 nucleotides agree with TRBD1. Per the germline V gene, CDR1 is SGHDN and CDR2 is FVKESK. This CDR3 is built from 16 residues. Trimming took 2 bases from V and 9 from J; bases not matched to a gene: 8. DNA of the CDR3: TGTGCCAGCAGCCAACGTCCGGGACAGGGGGCTGGTGAGCAGTTCTTC. Translated: CASSQRPGQGAGEQFF. The full variable domain, its missing parts supplied by reference TRBV14 and TRBJ2-1, is EAGVTQFPSHSVIEKGQTVTLRCDPISGHDNLYWYRRVMGKEIKFLLHFVKESKQDESGMPNNRFLAERTGGTYSTLKVQPAELEDSGVYFCASSQRPGQGAGEQFFGPGTRLTVL.

The chain has TRBV5-1 and TRBJ2-5, with a weak D call TRBD1 (6 bases). CDR1 is SGHRS and CDR2 is YFSETQ in the germline V gene. V lost 2 bases and J 4 bases, leaving 12 bases between the germline ends. The CDR3 covers 14 residues. In DNA, the CDR3 is TGCGCCAGCAGCTTTTCAGGGGACGGAGAGACCCAGTACTTC. Amino acids: CASSFSGDGETQYF.

This clone was recorded at least ten times. The chain has TRBV19 and TRBJ1-2; the D is unclear. This CDR3 is built from 15 residues. From germline, CDR1 is LNHDA and CDR2 SQIVND (reference sequence). V was clipped by 3 bases and J by 3 bases, with 14 bases between them. The CDR3 protein is CASSIPGIVDYGYTF. In nucleotides, the CDR3 is TGTGCCAGTAGTATTCCGGGGATTGTGGACTATGGCTACACCTTC.

Here the CDR3 reads CSASVGGTGVGYGYTF. The CDR3 DNA sequence: TGCAGTGCTAGTGTGGGCGGGACAGGGGTCGGCTATGGCTACACCTTC. The V call is TRBV20-1, the J call TRBJ1-2; 10 nucleotides line up with TRBD1. CDR1 and CDR2 (germline): DFQATT, SNEGSKA (reference sequence). V shed 3 bases, J shed 4 bases, and the junction held 11 bases outside the gene matches. CDR3 length: 16 amino acids.

The V and J genes are TRBV4-3 and TRBJ2-2; D not certain. This CDR3 spans 15 amino acids. Germline loops: CDR1 LGHNA, CDR2 YSLEER. Trimming left V 2 bases short and J 7 bases short, with 14 bases between. The DNA of the CDR3 is TGCGCCAGCAGCCAATCCTCCCCCATCGGCGGGGAGCTGTTTTTT. It codes for CASSQSSPIGGELFF.

This clone was seen only a few times. V usage is TRBV4-1 and J usage is TRBJ1-2, with a tentative D call TRBD1 (5 bases). V was trimmed by 7 bases and J by 0 bases, leaving 18 bases between them. The CDR3 extends over 16 amino acids. Germline values: CDR1 MGHRA, CDR2 YSYEKL. The CDR3 loop is CASTHTLDTANYGYTF. In nucleotides, the CDR3 is TGCGCCAGCACCCACACCTTGGACACAGCTAACTATGGCTACACCTTC.

The chain combines TRBV11-2 with TRBJ1-1, with D possibly being TRBD1 (5 bases). The germline V and J ends were trimmed by 2 bases and 10 bases, with 14 bases remaining between them. The CDR3 is 13 amino acids. The germline CDR1 and CDR2 sequences are SGHAT and FQNNGV. The CDR3 DNA follows: TGTGCCAGCAGCTTAACAGGCCCTGATGGAGCTTTCTTT. This gives the protein CASSLTGPDGAFF.

This chain uses TRBV6-1 with TRBJ1-4; D is perhaps TRBD1 (5 bases). Germline V gene sequence: CDR1 MNHNS, CDR2 SASEGT. CDR3 length equals 14 residues. V was shortened by 1 base and J by 8 bases, with 11 bases between the two germline ends. The CDR3 DNA is TGTGCCAGCAGTGAAGGGGGGGGAAGGGAAAAACTGTTTTTT. Amino acid sequence: CASSEGGGREKLFF.

Only one count was recorded for this clone. V and J are TRBV10-2 and TRBJ1-1; D is possibly TRBD1 (5 bases). The CDR3 has 11 amino acids. Trimming removed 7 bases from V and 4 bases from J, with 7 bases in between. The V gene's germline CDR1 is WSHSY and CDR2 SAAADI. CDR3 protein: CASMGGTEAFF. The CDR3 DNA reads TGCGCCAGCATGGGGGGCACTGAAGCTTTCTTT.

The chain is built from TRBV10-3 and TRBJ2-7, with 8 positions matching TRBD1. V trimming: 2 bases; J trimming: 4 bases; junction bases outside the gene matches: 1. The germline V gene encodes CDR1 ENHRY and CDR2 SYGVKD. The CDR3 totals 13 residues. The CDR3 DNA sequence: TGTGCCATCAGTGAGCGGACAGGGTACGAGCAGTACTTC. This gives the protein CAISERTGYEQYF.

The chain couples TRBV6-5 to TRBJ2-1; tentative D call: TRBD2 (6 bases). The ends were cut back, 7 bases at V and 2 bases at J, with 15 bases in the middle. The CDR3 totals 15 residues. From germline, CDR1 is MNHEY and CDR2 SVGAGI. For the CDR3, the DNA is TGTGCCAGCACACCCGGCCGGGGGACCTACAATGAGCAGTTCTTC. Residues: CASTPGRGTYNEQFF.

The gene calls are TRBV24-1 and TRBJ2-6, with D perhaps matching TRBD1 (5 bases). This CDR3 is built from 15 residues. V lost 3 bases to trimming and J lost 4 bases, with 9 bases between them. Germline V gene lookup returns CDR1 KGHDR and CDR2 SFDVKD. The CDR3 region has the DNA TGTGCCACCAGTGATCCAGGGAACGGGGCCAACGTCCTGACTTTC. It is translated as CATSDPGNGANVLTF.

The genes are TRBV25-1 and TRBJ1-1; a possible D gene is TRBD1 (5 bases). Germline V gene data show CDR1 as MGHDK and CDR2 as SYGVNS. The CDR3 sequence is 13 residues long. Trimming took off 8 bases at V and 1 base at J, with 11 bases between the two ends. The CDR3 reads CASWGLANTEAFF. The CDR3 DNA is TGTGCCAGCTGGGGACTAGCGAACACTGAAGCTTTCTTT.

This clone was detected only a few times. The chain couples TRBV21-1 to TRBJ1-2. TRBV21-1 is labeled a pseudogene. The CDR3 consists of 16 residues. The chain's CDR3 is CARRLGREGTFYGYTF. The CDR3, as DNA: TGTGCCAGACGATTGGGGAGGGAGGGGACTTTCTATGGCTACACCTTC.

The chain uses TRBV7-9 and TRBJ1-5; 7 bases line up with TRBD1. This CDR3 comprises 14 residues. Trimming at V came to 2 bases and at J to 2 bases, leaving 0 bases not matched to a gene. CDR1 SEHNR and CDR2 FQNEAQ come from the germline V gene (reference sequence). CDR3 residues: CASSLQGGNQPQHF. CDR3 DNA: TGTGCCAGCAGCTTACAGGGGGGCAATCAGCCCCAGCATTTT.